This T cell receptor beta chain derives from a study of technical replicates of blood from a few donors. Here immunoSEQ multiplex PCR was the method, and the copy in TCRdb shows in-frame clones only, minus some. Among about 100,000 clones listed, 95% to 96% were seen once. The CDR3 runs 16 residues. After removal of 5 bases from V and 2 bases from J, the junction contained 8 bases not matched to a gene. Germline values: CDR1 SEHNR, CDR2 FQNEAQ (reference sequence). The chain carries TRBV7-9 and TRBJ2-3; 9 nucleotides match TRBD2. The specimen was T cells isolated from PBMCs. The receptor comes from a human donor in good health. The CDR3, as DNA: TGTGCCAGCAGCCCGCGGGGGGGGTATATCACAGATACGCAGTATTTT. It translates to CASSPRGGYITDTQYF.